A single sample gave rise to the 14 T cell receptor beta chains below, sequenced in a study of T-cell memory formation after mild COVID-19 (dated by TCRdb to the early 2020s). Preparation of the library involved 5' RACE. TCRdb names Illumina NovaSeq 6000 as the instrument used. Clones were called with MiXCR by TCRdb after fastp trimmed the public reads at Q25, and only in-frame beta chains were retained. One record per CDR3 amino acid sequence lists the most common genes and DNA. The sample profile shows about 49,000 distinct CDR3 sequences; 25% to 35% of them were found once. Around 44% of the sample belongs to the ten largest clones. The sample taken for sequencing was PBMCs or a T cell subset sorted from them (not recorded which). The receptor set was obtained from a man aged 18 to 35 who had mild COVID-19 (a few samples of this study predate the infection). The sample titles of this study are shuffled in the database, so cell type and time point are left out; the donor was told from shared clones.

V is TRBV5-1 and J is TRBJ1-2, with D possibly matching TRBD1 (5 bases). The germline V and J ends were trimmed by 4 bases and 2 bases, with 21 bases remaining between them. The germline CDR1 and CDR2 sequences are SGHRS and YFSETQ. This CDR3 spans 17 amino acids. This chain's CDR3 is CASSPWDGLSENYGYTF. The CDR3 region has the DNA TGCGCCAGCAGCCCATGGGACGGCCTGTCGGAGAACTATGGCTACACCTTC. The whole variable domain, remainder taken from reference TRBV5-1 and TRBJ1-2, is KAGVTQTPRYLIKTRGQQVTLSCSPISGHRSVSWYQQTPGQGLQFLFEYFSETQRNKGNFPGRFSGRQFSNSRSEMNVSTLELGDSALYLCASSPWDGLSENYGYTFGSGTRLTVV.

The CDR3 loop reads CASSYSGGTLYEQYF. In nucleotides, the CDR3 is TGTGCCAGCAGTTACTCGGGGGGAACCCTTTACGAGCAGTACTTC. The rearrangement links TRBV6-6 to TRBJ2-7; maybe TRBD2 (6 bases). Trimming took off 0 bases at V and 4 bases at J, with 13 bases between the two ends. CDR3 length: 15 amino acids. Germline CDR1 MNHNY, CDR2 SVGAGI (reference sequence).

In this sample, this clonotype turned up a few times. This chain joins TRBV20-1 and TRBJ1-5; D is unclear. The CDR3 covers 15 residues. The V gene's germline CDR1 is DFQATT and CDR2 SNEGSKA (reference sequence). Trimming left V 6 bases short and J 1 base short, with 16 bases between. The CDR3 spells CSATDTLESNQPQHF. CDR3 nucleotide sequence: TGCAGTGCCACTGACACACTAGAAAGCAATCAGCCCCAGCATTTT.

The chain joins TRBV5-1 to TRBJ1-1; D not certain. The CDR3 is 13 residues long. Germline V lookup: CDR1 SGHRS, CDR2 YFSETQ. The V end was cut by 0 bases, the J end by 5 bases, with 8 bases between. For the CDR3, the DNA is TGCGCCAGCAGCTTGGCGGTGCGGACTGAAGCTTTCTTT. This encodes CASSLAVRTEAFF.

This clonotype was seen ten or more times. The V gene is TRBV5-1, the J gene TRBJ2-5; perhaps TRBD2 as D (5 bases). CDR3 length: 14 amino acids. The ends were cut back, 0 bases at V and 1 base at J, with 7 bases in the middle. Germline-derived CDR1 and CDR2 are SGHRS and YFSETQ. In nucleotides, the CDR3 is TGCGCCAGCAGCTTGGCCGCGGGCCAAGAGACCCAGTACTTC. It is translated as CASSLAAGQETQYF. Using reference TRBV5-1 and TRBJ2-5 for the parts outside the CDR3, the full variable domain is KAGVTQTPRYLIKTRGQQVTLSCSPISGHRSVSWYQQTPGQGLQFLFEYFSETQRNKGNFPGRFSGRQFSNSRSEMNVSTLELGDSALYLCASSLAAGQETQYFGPGTRLLVL.

The chain is built from TRBV20-1 and TRBJ2-3; 7 bases line up with TRBD2. There are 17 residues in the CDR3. V lost 5 bases to trimming and J lost 0 bases; unmatched junction nucleotides: 14. Germline CDR1 reads DFQATT; CDR2 reads SNEGSKA (reference sequence). The CDR3 region has the DNA TGCAGTGCTTCTCGGCCCCGTCTAGCGGCCAGCACAGATACGCAGTATTTT. Its translation is CSASRPRLAASTDTQYF.

The V call is TRBV2, the J call TRBJ2-7; 7 positions match TRBD2. V shed 4 bases, J shed 4 bases, and the junction held 10 bases outside the gene matches. The germline V gene encodes CDR1 SNHLY and CDR2 FYNNEI. The CDR3 is 15 residues long. The CDR3 nucleotides are TGTGCCAGCAGTGGGCCTCCGGGGGGACCGTACGAGCAGTACGTC. It codes for CASSGPPGGPYEQYV.

This clonotype was counted between two and nine times. V usage is TRBV7-3 and J usage is TRBJ2-2, with D maybe TRBD2 (5 bases). The V and J ends lost 5 bases and 7 bases respectively, with 17 bases between them. This CDR3 spans 15 amino acids. Germline CDR1 reads SGHTA; CDR2 reads FQGTGA. The CDR3 region has the DNA TGTGCCAGCAGCCCCGCTGCGGCGGGTGGCGGGGAGCTGTTTTTT. As protein: CASSPAAAGGGELFF.

The chain combines TRBV20-1 with TRBJ1-2, with D possibly being TRBD1 (6 bases). Germline CDR1 DFQATT, CDR2 SNEGSKA (reference sequence). The CDR3 is made up of 15 amino acids. V was cut by 1 base and J by 3 bases, with 15 bases left in between. This CDR3 reads CSARAAGGEHYGYTF. The CDR3 DNA follows: TGCAGTGCTAGAGCTGCTGGGGGCGAACACTATGGCTACACCTTC.

The rearrangement links TRBV5-1 to TRBJ1-5, with a tentative D call TRBD1 (5 bases). The CDR3 contains 16 residues. V lost 1 base and J lost 5, with 16 bases in between. Per the germline V gene, CDR1 is SGHRS and CDR2 is YFSETQ. CDR3 sequence: CASSLYGRDGDQPQHF. CDR3 bases: TGCGCCAGCAGCTTGTACGGCAGGGACGGAGATCAGCCCCAGCATTTT.

This clonotype came up a few times. The gene calls are TRBV5-1 and TRBJ2-3; 8 bases align to TRBD2. Losses at the gene ends were 0 bases for V and 5 bases for J; bases not matched to a gene: 5. Germline V lookup: CDR1 SGHRS, CDR2 YFSETQ. The CDR3 consists of 15 residues. In DNA form, the CDR3 reads TGCGCCAGCAGCTTGGCGGGGGGGCCGATAGATACGCAGTATTTT. It encodes CASSLAGGPIDTQYF.

The rearrangement links TRBV7-9 to TRBJ2-5; D is uncertain. The germline V gene has CDR1 SEHNR and CDR2 FQNEAQ (reference sequence). Trimming pared 2 bases from V and 0 bases from J, leaving 4 bases between. The CDR3 runs to 13 residues. The DNA for the CDR3 is TGTGCCAGCAGCTTATCCAACCAAGAGACCCAGTACTTC. It translates to CASSLSNQETQYF.

The CDR3 DNA follows: TGTGCCAGCAGCTTAGGTCTAGGGAACCTGGAGACCCAGTACTTC. Its translation: CASSLGLGNLETQYF. The gene calls are TRBV7-9 and TRBJ2-5; D gene uncertain. The V gene's germline CDR1 is SEHNR and CDR2 FQNEAQ (reference sequence). V was shortened by 1 base and J by 5 bases, with 14 bases between the two germline ends. This CDR3 has 15 residues.

The rearrangement uses TRBV27 and TRBJ1-4; D ambiguous. In germline, CDR1 is MNHEY, CDR2 SMNVEV (reference sequence). The CDR3 has 15 amino acids. Trimming took off 4 bases at V and 5 bases at J, with 14 bases between the two ends. The CDR3 here is CASSSLFRMNEKLFF. DNA for the CDR3: TGTGCCAGCAGTTCGCTCTTCCGGATGAATGAAAAACTGTTTTTT.